Below, 23 T cell receptor beta chains from the same sample are listed, as sequenced in a study of cytomegalovirus exposure and HLA in healthy donors. Use of 60 Vbeta and 13 Jbeta primers characterized the PCR. The protocol was immunoSEQ multiplex PCR, while the TCRdb copy is restricted to in-frame clones and leaves out a portion. The repertoire holds about 140,000 clones, roughly 75% seen once, with about 6.8% in the top ten. The sample was PBMCs. These receptors originate from a man aged 40-50 years in good health and CMV-seropositive.

The chain carries TRBV6-1 and TRBJ1-3; D perhaps matches TRBD1 (6 bases). The CDR3 loop spans 13 amino acids. Trimming removed 11 bases at V and 7 bases at J, with 18 bases between. Germline V gene data show CDR1 as MNHNS and CDR2 as SASEGT. The CDR3 DNA is TGTGCCGGAGGGGGGGCGATTGGGAACACCATATATTTT. Its protein is CAGGGAIGNTIYF.

CDR3 sequence (DNA): TGCGCCAGCAGGGAAAAGACAGGGCCCGACTACGAGCAGTACTTC. Translating it yields CASREKTGPDYEQYF. The V and J genes are TRBV10-1 and TRBJ2-7; TRBD1 matches 7 bases. Germline assignment: CDR1 WNHNN and CDR2 SYGVQD (reference sequence). This CDR3 contains 15 residues. The J segment lost 3 bases and the V segment lost 6 bases, leaving 11 bases of the junction unmatched.

This clone was seen a few times. The J gene is TRBJ2-3, the V gene TRBV7-2, with TRBD2 matching 10 bases. V lost 1 base and J lost 5; bases outside the gene matches: 3. This CDR3 region has 15 residues. Per germline, CDR1 SGHTA and CDR2 FQGNSA. CDR3 loop: CASSLVASGGDTQYF. CDR3 in DNA: TGTGCCAGCAGCTTAGTTGCTAGCGGGGGAGATACGCAGTATTTT.

The CDR3 sequence is CASSPSDVAKNIQYF. In DNA, the CDR3 is TGTGCCAGCAGTCCCTCAGATGTGGCCAAAAACATTCAGTACTTC. The chain couples TRBV27 to TRBJ2-4; D is unclear. There are 15 residues in the CDR3. V gave up 5 bases and J gave up 1 base, with 12 bases separating them. Germline V lookup: CDR1 MNHEY, CDR2 SMNVEV (reference sequence).

The chain joins TRBV7-6 to TRBJ2-7; 7 bases map to TRBD1. This CDR3 is 14 amino acids long. Germline-derived CDR1 and CDR2 are SGHVS and FNYEAQ. The V and J ends lost 5 bases and 2 bases, in that order; junction bases with no gene match: 6. DNA for the CDR3: TGTGCCAGCAGCCCCGGGACAGACCCCTACGAGCAGTACTTC. Translated, it gives CASSPGTDPYEQYF. Full variable domain (missing parts from reference TRBV7-6 and TRBJ2-7): GAGVSQSPRYKVTKRGQDVALRCDPISGHVSLYWYRQALGQGPEFLTYFNYEAQQDKSGLPNDRFSAERPEGSISTLTIQRTEQRDSAMYRCASSPGTDPYEQYFGPGTRLTVT.

The chain links TRBV7-9 to TRBJ2-1, with TRBD2 matching over 7 bases. Per germline, CDR1 SEHNR and CDR2 FQNEAQ (reference sequence). The CDR3 spans 16 residues. V dropped 5 bases and J dropped 0; count of bases not matched to a gene: 7. The DNA of the CDR3 is TGTGCCAGCAGCCCCGGAGCGGGGAGCTCCTACAATGAGCAGTTCTTC. This sequence encodes CASSPGAGSSYNEQFF.

Written as DNA, the CDR3 is TGTGCCAGTAGTGGGGAGGAGACCCAGTACTTC. It encodes CASSGEETQYF. The chain carries TRBV19 and TRBJ2-5, with a tentative D call TRBD2 (5 bases). V dropped 5 bases and J dropped 5 bases, with 6 bases sitting between them. Germline CDR1 and CDR2: LNHDA and SQIVND (reference sequence). CDR3 length: 11 residues.

The chain carries TRBV6-5 and TRBJ2-2, with a tentative D call TRBD2 (6 bases). Germline assignment: CDR1 MNHEY and CDR2 SVGAGI. The CDR3 covers 15 residues. Trimming stripped 6 bases from V and 12 bases from J, with 23 bases between. CDR3 sequence: CASSKRPVQGGKLFF. CDR3 coding DNA: TGTGCCAGCAGCAAAAGGCCAGTCCAGGGAGGAAAGCTGTTTTTT.

This clone has only one observation. This chain uses TRBV9 with TRBJ1-1, with 11 bases that match TRBD1. The CDR3 has 15 amino acids. Unmatched junction bases numbered 1, after V lost 2 bases and J lost 1 base. Germline CDR1 reads SGDLS; CDR2 reads YYNGEE. The CDR3 reads CASSVGTGGNTEAFF. The CDR3 bases are TGTGCCAGCAGCGTGGGGACAGGGGGGAACACTGAAGCTTTCTTT.

This clone was recorded a few times. The chain combines TRBV28 with TRBJ2-5; D not resolved. CDR3 length equals 12 residues. V was clipped by 3 bases and J by 7 bases, with 9 bases between them. Germline CDR1 MDHEN, CDR2 SYDVKM. CDR3 residues: CASSFSRGTQYF. As DNA, the CDR3 is TGTGCCAGCAGTTTCAGTCGTGGGACCCAGTACTTC.

The genes are TRBV25-1 and TRBJ1-3, with TRBD1 matching 9 bases. J gave up 1 base and V 2 bases, and 0 bases lay outside the gene matches. The CDR3 totals 15 residues. Per the germline V gene, CDR1 is MGHDK and CDR2 is SYGVNS. The CDR3, as DNA: TGTGCCAGCAGTGAAGGGACAGGGTCTGGAAACACCATATATTTT. Its translation: CASSEGTGSGNTIYF.

This clone was observed a few times. The chain carries TRBV7-6 and TRBJ2-7; 11 bases match TRBD2. Germline V CDR1 and CDR2: SGHVS, FNYEAQ. This CDR3 region has 16 residues. With 1 base clipped from V and 4 bases from J, the junction kept 6 bases outside the gene matches. The CDR3 coding sequence is TGTGCCAGCAGCTTAGGGGTGACTAGCGGGAAGTACGAGCAGTACTTC. This sequence encodes CASSLGVTSGKYEQYF.

On this clone: The identical CDR3 is also encoded by other nucleotide sequences in the sample. The chain recombines TRBV28 with TRBJ2-5, with D tentatively TRBD1 (6 bases). Germline V lookup: CDR1 MDHEN, CDR2 SYDVKM. V was shortened by 6 bases and J by 4 bases, with 12 bases between the two germline ends. The CDR3 consists of 13 residues. The DNA for the CDR3 is TGTGCCAGCAGACTCACAGGGCGAGAGACCCAGTACTTC. It translates to CASRLTGRETQYF.

V and J are TRBV6-5 and TRBJ1-2, with 8 bases fitting TRBD1. Germline V lookup: CDR1 MNHEY, CDR2 SVGAGI. This CDR3 is built from 15 residues. J lost 4 bases, V lost 4 bases, and 8 bases had no gene match. Here the CDR3 DNA reads TGTGCCAGCAGTTTCCCGGGACAGGAGCGCTATGGCTACACCTTC. Residues: CASSFPGQERYGYTF.

This chain joins TRBV19 and TRBJ2-7; TRBD1 agrees at 8 bases. The germline gives CDR1 LNHDA, CDR2 SQIVND (reference sequence). This CDR3 spans 17 amino acids. V lost 4 bases and J lost 7; bases outside the gene matches: 18. The CDR3 bases are TGTGCCAGTAGTAGCCGGACAGGGACGGGTACGTTTGCAGAGCAGTACTTC. Protein: CASSSRTGTGTFAEQYF.

The chain couples TRBV7-9 to TRBJ2-5, with TRBD2 matching over 8 bases. The CDR3 has 17 residues. J lost 1 base, V lost 5 bases, and 12 bases had no gene match. Germline values: CDR1 SEHNR, CDR2 FQNEAQ (reference sequence). This CDR3 reads CASSPVSSGAAQETQYF. The CDR3 DNA follows: TGTGCCAGCAGCCCCGTCAGTAGCGGGGCTGCCCAAGAGACCCAGTACTTC. The full variable domain, with the rest looked up from reference TRBV7-9 and TRBJ2-5, is DTGVSQNPRHKITKRGQNVTFRCDPISEHNRLYWYRQTLGQGPEFLTYFQNEAQLEKSRLLSDRFSAERPKGSFSTLEIQRTEQGDSAMYLCASSPVSSGAAQETQYFGPGTRLLVL.

This sequence joins TRBV7-9 and TRBJ2-3; TRBD2 might be the D (6 bases). Germline V gene lookup returns CDR1 SEHNR and CDR2 FQNEAQ (reference sequence). V dropped 2 bases and J dropped 2 bases, with 8 bases sitting between them. The CDR3 sequence is 14 residues long. CDR3 DNA: TGTGCCAGCAGCTTAAGGGACTTCACAGATACGCAGTATTTT. It specifies CASSLRDFTDTQYF.

This clone was recorded only once. The chain has TRBV11-3 and TRBJ2-1; the match to TRBD1 covers 7 bases. Germline CDR1 and CDR2: SGHNT and YENEEA. Trimming took 5 bases from V and 4 from J; bases not matched to a gene: 5. The CDR3 has 14 amino acids. The CDR3 protein is CASSPGQKYNEQFF. The CDR3 nucleotides are TGTGCCAGCAGCCCGGGACAGAAATACAATGAGCAGTTCTTC.

This sequence joins TRBV4-3 and TRBJ2-1, with a tentative D call TRBD2 (5 bases). The CDR3 covers 19 residues. V shed 0 bases and J shed 5 bases, with 23 bases lying between them. Germline-derived CDR1 and CDR2 are LGHNA and YSLEER. This CDR3 is CASSQEYSRGGPEDNEQFF. The CDR3 region has the DNA TGCGCCAGCAGCCAAGAATACTCCCGGGGTGGACCGGAGGACAATGAGCAGTTCTTC.

The rearrangement joins TRBV2 to TRBJ1-5; 9 nucleotides agree with TRBD1. The CDR3 sequence is 15 residues long. Germline-derived CDR1 and CDR2 are SNHLY and FYNNEI. The junction had 2 bases not matched to a gene; V was cut back by 5 bases and J by 0 bases. CDR3 amino acids: CASSNRGLSNQPQHF. Here the CDR3 DNA reads TGTGCCAGCAGTAACAGGGGGCTTAGCAATCAGCCCCAGCATTTT.

This chain links TRBV5-1 with TRBJ1-4; D unresolved. The germline V and J ends were trimmed by 0 bases and 6 bases, with 9 bases remaining between them. The germline V gene encodes CDR1 SGHRS and CDR2 YFSETQ. There are 14 residues in the CDR3. CDR3 in amino acids: CASSLARGDEKLFF. CDR3 in DNA: TGCGCCAGCAGCTTGGCCCGGGGAGATGAAAAACTGTTTTTT.

This clone was seen once. The CDR3 region is CASSYRGEQYF. The CDR3 DNA reads TGTGCCAGCAGTTACAGGGGGGAGCAGTACTTC. The V call is TRBV6-5, the J call TRBJ2-7; weak D call: TRBD1 (6 bases). Trimming pared 2 bases from V and 7 bases from J, leaving 6 bases between. This CDR3 region has 11 residues. CDR1 MNHEY and CDR2 SVGAGI come from the germline V gene.

The V and J genes are TRBV28 and TRBJ1-5; D ambiguous. CDR3 length equals 15 residues. The germline CDR1 and CDR2 sequences are MDHEN and SYDVKM. V was clipped by 4 bases and J by 6 bases, with 16 bases between them. The CDR3 spells CASSYGRVWGQPQHF. The CDR3 DNA sequence: TGTGCCAGCAGTTACGGGAGGGTGTGGGGTCAGCCCCAGCATTTT.